There are a few counts of the clone carrying this T cell receptor beta chain. What it binds is unknown. TCRdb used MiXCR to reprocess the 5' RACE reads, holding one entry per CDR3 protein. Seen here are around 70,000 distinct CDR3 sequences, 8% to 9.5% observed once, and the top ten hold under 2.5%. This entry comes from a study of spatial heterogeneity in lung cancer. At the level of the study: Some 72 TRACERx patients with early, untreated non-small cell lung cancer donated samples. Those follow-up PBMC samples that were available underwent sequencing, at a median interval of approximately 2 years following resection. Beta-chain sequences were consistently detected more often than alpha-chain sequences. Study-wide points: Ubiquitous expanded tumor TCRs showed up in blood more at resection than follow-up.

Time point meaning: blood at routine non-recurrence follow-up after resection. Trimming cost V 5 bases and J 1 base, with 9 bases left between them. This CDR3 region has 13 residues. The germline V gene encodes CDR1 SGHTA and CDR2 FQGNSA. The material sequenced was PBMCs, taken at follow-up. The gene calls are TRBV7-2 and TRBJ2-7; D is unresolved. The sequence was obtained from a female donor with early-stage non-small cell lung cancer. CDR3 nucleotide sequence: TGTGCCAGCAGCCAAAGCAGTTCCTACGAGCAGTACTTC. Protein sequence: CASSQSSSYEQYF.